These 16 T cell receptor beta chains came from one sample sequenced in a study of cytomegalovirus exposure and HLA in healthy donors. Primers for the PCR totalled 60 Vbeta and 13 Jbeta. Repertoires were generated with immunoSEQ multiplex PCR, while TCRdb's copy carries only in-frame clones and drops some. The sample shows 100,000 to 150,000 clones, 80% of them seen only once. The material sequenced was PBMCs. These receptors were collected from a female donor in good health and CMV-seronegative.

The J gene is TRBJ1-6, the V gene TRBV5-6, with D perhaps TRBD1 (6 bases). The CDR3 length is 16 residues. Trimming stripped 2 bases from V and 0 bases from J, with 9 bases between. The V gene's germline CDR1 is SGHDT and CDR2 YYEEEE. CDR3 loop: CASSFDRRSYNSPLHF. The CDR3 DNA reads TGTGCCAGCAGCTTTGACAGGCGCTCCTATAATTCACCCCTCCACTTT.

The CDR3 spells CAAGGSGTTSYEQYF. The CDR3 DNA reads TGTGCCGCGGGAGGTTCCGGGACAACATCCTACGAGCAGTACTTC. V usage is TRBV2 and J usage is TRBJ2-7, with TRBD2 identical over 8 bases. CDR1 is SNHLY and CDR2 is FYNNEI in the germline V gene. The CDR3 is 15 residues long. V shed 11 bases and J 1 base; nucleotides not matched to a gene: 13. Variable domain in full (rest from reference TRBV2 and TRBJ2-7): EPEVTQTPSHQVTQMGQEVILRCVPISNHLYFYWYRQILGQKVEFLVSFYNNEISEKSEIFDDQFSVERPDGSNFTLKIRSTKLEDSAMYFCAAGGSGTTSYEQYFGPGTRLTVT.

The genes are TRBV19 and TRBJ2-7, with 8 bases fitting TRBD1. Germline V gene lookup returns CDR1 LNHDA and CDR2 SQIVND (reference sequence). J lost 3 bases, V lost 5 bases, and 6 bases had no gene match. CDR3 length: 14 residues. The CDR3 sequence: CASSFRQGLYEQYF. In DNA form, the CDR3 reads TGTGCCAGTAGTTTCCGACAGGGGCTCTACGAGCAGTACTTC.

The chain links TRBV7-6 to TRBJ1-2, with no clear D. The CDR3 has 14 residues. Germline V gives CDR1 SGHVS, CDR2 FNYEAQ. The V gene lost 3 bases and the J gene lost 1 base, with 9 bases spanning the gap. CDR3 residues: CASSFSSDNYGYTF. For the CDR3, the DNA is TGTGCCAGCAGCTTTAGTTCCGATAACTATGGCTACACCTTC.

The rearrangement links TRBV6-5 to TRBJ1-2; D call uncertain. Germline lookup yields CDR1 MNHEY and CDR2 SVGAGI. This CDR3 contains 12 residues. Trimming left V 9 bases short and J 4 bases short, with 12 bases between. CDR3 protein: CASFGGSYGYTF. CDR3 sequence (DNA): TGTGCCAGTTTTGGAGGGTCCTATGGCTACACCTTC.

The chain joins TRBV5-1 to TRBJ2-1; weak D call: TRBD1 (6 bases). Germline assignment: CDR1 SGHRS and CDR2 YFSETQ. The CDR3 consists of 12 residues. V lost 4 bases and J 8 bases, leaving 10 bases between the germline ends. CDR3 sequence reads: CASSIRGHEQFF. As DNA, the CDR3 is TGCGCCAGCAGCATCAGGGGCCATGAGCAGTTCTTC.

This clone was seen once. The chain uses TRBV27 and TRBJ1-2, with TRBD1 identical over 8 bases. CDR1 is MNHEY, CDR2 SMNVEV, per germline (reference sequence). With 4 bases clipped from V and 0 bases from J, the junction kept 10 bases outside the gene matches. This CDR3 spans 17 amino acids. The CDR3 is CASSSVDRVEANYGYTF. The DNA for the CDR3 is TGTGCCAGCAGTTCGGTGGACAGGGTGGAAGCTAACTATGGCTACACCTTC.

The rearrangement uses TRBV6-5 and TRBJ2-2, with D possibly matching TRBD2 (6 bases). The CDR3 sequence is 15 residues long. The V end was cut by 7 bases, the J end by 7 bases, with 19 bases between. Germline loops: CDR1 MNHEY, CDR2 SVGAGI. The CDR3 DNA follows: TGTGCCAGCACCCGCTCGGTGGGGGGAGGCGGGGAGCTGTTTTTT. Translating gives CASTRSVGGGGELFF.

The V call is TRBV14, the J call TRBJ1-1, with 9 bases matching TRBD1. Germline trimming cut 6 bases from V and 10 bases from J; bases unmatched to any gene: 9. Germline V gives CDR1 SGHDN, CDR2 FVKESK. CDR3 size: 13 residues. The CDR3, as DNA: TGTGCCAGCAGTACTAACAGGGGGCTAAGAGCTTTCTTT. This codes for CASSTNRGLRAFF.

The chain carries TRBV27 and TRBJ1-1; 7 positions match TRBD1. Germline CDR1 reads MNHEY; CDR2 reads SMNVEV (reference sequence). With V trimmed by 7 bases and J by 1 base, 6 bases remained unmatched. The CDR3 runs to 14 residues. The CDR3 loop reads CASTSTGTNTEAFF. The CDR3 DNA reads TGTGCCAGCACCTCGACAGGGACGAACACTGAAGCTTTCTTT.

V and J are TRBV6-5 and TRBJ1-5; D ambiguous. Germline assignment: CDR1 MNHEY and CDR2 SVGAGI. V lost 7 bases, J lost 2 bases, and 15 bases lay in between. The length of the CDR3 is 15 residues. The CDR3 coding sequence is TGTGCCAGCACCCCCGCTGCAGGCGGCAATCAGCCCCAGCATTTT. Translating it yields CASTPAAGGNQPQHF.

V gene TRBV19 combines with J gene TRBJ1-2; D perhaps matches TRBD1 (6 bases). The ends were cut back, 6 bases at V and 7 bases at J, with 15 bases in the middle. Germline V lookup: CDR1 LNHDA, CDR2 SQIVND (reference sequence). CDR3 length: 13 residues. The DNA for the CDR3 is TGTGCCAGTAGCGATACAGGGTCCCGTGGCTACACCTTC. Its translation: CASSDTGSRGYTF.

The genes are TRBV4-1 and TRBJ2-7; TRBD2 is a possible D gene (6 bases). CDR1 is MGHRA, CDR2 YSYEKL, per germline. This CDR3 comprises 16 residues. V shed 1 base and J shed 2 bases, with 15 bases lying between them. The CDR3 reads CASSQAPAGLTYEQYF. The CDR3, as DNA: TGCGCCAGCAGCCAAGCACCTGCGGGACTTACCTACGAGCAGTACTTC.

This clone was seen just once. The V gene is TRBV27, the J gene TRBJ2-2; D gene unclear. The CDR3 covers 15 residues. In germline, CDR1 is MNHEY, CDR2 SMNVEV (reference sequence). V was pared by 3 bases and J by 4 bases, with 12 bases between. CDR3 sequence: CASSFLYTSTGELFF. The DNA for the CDR3 is TGTGCCAGCAGTTTTTTGTACACCTCCACCGGGGAGCTGTTTTTT.

This clone was seen just once. This chain joins TRBV10-1 and TRBJ2-5, with D tentatively TRBD1 (5 bases). The J call may not be correct, given that the DNA end is closer to TRBJ2-7. The CDR3 extends over 14 amino acids. Germline CDR1 WNHNN, CDR2 SYGVQD (reference sequence). The CDR3 DNA reads as TGCGCCAGCAGTCCCCCAGGACAACCTTACGAGCAGTACTTC. Its protein product is CASSPPGQPYEQYF.

V is TRBV5-4 and J is TRBJ2-3; TRBD2 might be the D (6 bases). CDR1 is SGHNT and CDR2 is YYREEE in the germline V gene (reference sequence). Trimming left V 1 base short and J 5 bases short, with 14 bases between. The CDR3 contains 15 residues. The CDR3 reads CASSLSGPDVDTQYF. The CDR3 DNA is TGTGCCAGCAGCTTGAGCGGGCCCGACGTAGATACGCAGTATTTT.